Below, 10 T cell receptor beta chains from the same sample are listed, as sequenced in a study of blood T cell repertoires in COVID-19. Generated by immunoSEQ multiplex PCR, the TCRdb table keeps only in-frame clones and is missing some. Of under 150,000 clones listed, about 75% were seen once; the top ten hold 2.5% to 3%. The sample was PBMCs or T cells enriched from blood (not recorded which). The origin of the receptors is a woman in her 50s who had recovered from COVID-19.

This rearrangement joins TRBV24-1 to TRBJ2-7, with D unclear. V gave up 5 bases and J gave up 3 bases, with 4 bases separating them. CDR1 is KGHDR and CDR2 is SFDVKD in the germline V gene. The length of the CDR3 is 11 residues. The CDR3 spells CATSGGYEQYF. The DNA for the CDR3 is TGTGCCACCAGTGGCGGCTACGAGCAGTACTTC.

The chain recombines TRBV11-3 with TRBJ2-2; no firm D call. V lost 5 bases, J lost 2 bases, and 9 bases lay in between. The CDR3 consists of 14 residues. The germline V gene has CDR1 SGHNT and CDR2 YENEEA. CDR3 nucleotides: TGTGCCAGCAGCCCTGGCCGAAACACCGGGGAGCTGTTTTTT. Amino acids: CASSPGRNTGELFF. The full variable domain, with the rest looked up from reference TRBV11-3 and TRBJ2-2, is EAGVVQSPRYKIIEKKQPVAFWCNPISGHNTLYWYLQNLGQGPELLIRYENEEAVDDSQLPKDRFSAERLKGVDSTLKIQPAELGDSAVYLCASSPGRNTGELFFGEGSRLTVL.

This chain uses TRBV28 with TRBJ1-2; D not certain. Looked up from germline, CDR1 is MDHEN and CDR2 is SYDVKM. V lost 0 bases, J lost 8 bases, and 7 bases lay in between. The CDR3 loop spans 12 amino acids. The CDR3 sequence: CASSLWPAGYTF. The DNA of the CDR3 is TGTGCCAGCAGTTTATGGCCAGCGGGCTACACCTTC.

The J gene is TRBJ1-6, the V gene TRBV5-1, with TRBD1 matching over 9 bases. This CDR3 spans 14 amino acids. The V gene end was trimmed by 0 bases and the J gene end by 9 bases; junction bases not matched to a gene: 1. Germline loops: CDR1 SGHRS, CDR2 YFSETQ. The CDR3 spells CASSLEQGASPLHF. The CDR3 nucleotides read TGCGCCAGCAGCTTGGAACAGGGGGCTTCACCCCTCCACTTT.

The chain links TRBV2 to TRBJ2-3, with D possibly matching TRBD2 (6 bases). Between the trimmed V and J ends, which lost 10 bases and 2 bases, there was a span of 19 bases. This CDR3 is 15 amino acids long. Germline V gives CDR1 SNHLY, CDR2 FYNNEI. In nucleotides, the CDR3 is TGTGCCAACACCAGGACTACCCACCACACAGATACGCAGTATTTT. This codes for CANTRTTHHTDTQYF. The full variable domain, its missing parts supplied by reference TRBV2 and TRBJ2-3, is EPEVTQTPSHQVTQMGQEVILRCVPISNHLYFYWYRQILGQKVEFLVSFYNNEISEKSEIFDDQFSVERPDGSNFTLKIRSTKLEDSAMYFCANTRTTHHTDTQYFGPGTRLTVL.

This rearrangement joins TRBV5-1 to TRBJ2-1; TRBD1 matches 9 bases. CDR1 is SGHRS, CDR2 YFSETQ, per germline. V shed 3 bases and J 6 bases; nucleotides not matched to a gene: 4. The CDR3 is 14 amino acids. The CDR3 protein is CASSWDREGNEQFF. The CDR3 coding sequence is TGCGCCAGCAGCTGGGACAGGGAGGGCAATGAGCAGTTCTTC.

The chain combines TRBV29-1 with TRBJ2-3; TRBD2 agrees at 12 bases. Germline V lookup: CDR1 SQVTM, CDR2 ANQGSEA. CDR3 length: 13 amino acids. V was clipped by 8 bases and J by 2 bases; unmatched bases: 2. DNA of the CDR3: TGCAGCTGGACTAGCGGGGTCACAGATACGCAGTATTTT. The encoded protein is CSWTSGVTDTQYF.

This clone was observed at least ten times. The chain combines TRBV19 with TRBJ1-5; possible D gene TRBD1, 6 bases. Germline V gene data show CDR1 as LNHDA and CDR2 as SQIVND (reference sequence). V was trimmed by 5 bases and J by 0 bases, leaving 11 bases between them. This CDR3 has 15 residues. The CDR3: CASSAYRVSNQPQHF. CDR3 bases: TGTGCCAGTAGTGCTTACAGGGTTAGCAATCAGCCCCAGCATTTT.

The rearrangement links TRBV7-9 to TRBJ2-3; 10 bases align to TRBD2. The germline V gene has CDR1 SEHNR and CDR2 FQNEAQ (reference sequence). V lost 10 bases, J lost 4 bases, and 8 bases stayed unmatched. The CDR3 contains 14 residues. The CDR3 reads CATQLAGGPDTQYF. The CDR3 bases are TGTGCCACCCAATTAGCGGGGGGACCAGATACGCAGTATTTT.

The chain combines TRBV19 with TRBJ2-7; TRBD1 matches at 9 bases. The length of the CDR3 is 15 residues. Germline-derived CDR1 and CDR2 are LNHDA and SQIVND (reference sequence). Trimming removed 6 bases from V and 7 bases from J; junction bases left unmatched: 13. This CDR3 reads CASSLGTGKLGEQYF. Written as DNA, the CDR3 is TGTGCCAGTAGCCTCGGGACAGGGAAATTGGGGGAGCAGTACTTC.